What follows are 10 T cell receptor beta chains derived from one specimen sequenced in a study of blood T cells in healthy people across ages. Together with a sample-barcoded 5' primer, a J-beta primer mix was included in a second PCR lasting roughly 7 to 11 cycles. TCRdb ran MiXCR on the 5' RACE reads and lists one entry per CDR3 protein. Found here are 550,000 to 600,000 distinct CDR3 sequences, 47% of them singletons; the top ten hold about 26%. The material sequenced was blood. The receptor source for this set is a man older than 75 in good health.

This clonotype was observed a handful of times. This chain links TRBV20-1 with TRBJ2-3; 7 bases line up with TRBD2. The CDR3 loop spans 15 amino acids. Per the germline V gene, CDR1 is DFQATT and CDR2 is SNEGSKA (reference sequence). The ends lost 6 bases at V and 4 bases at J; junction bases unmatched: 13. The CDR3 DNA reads TGCAGTGCCAGTGGGGCCCAGCGGGGATCAGATACGCAGTATTTT. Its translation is CSASGAQRGSDTQYF.

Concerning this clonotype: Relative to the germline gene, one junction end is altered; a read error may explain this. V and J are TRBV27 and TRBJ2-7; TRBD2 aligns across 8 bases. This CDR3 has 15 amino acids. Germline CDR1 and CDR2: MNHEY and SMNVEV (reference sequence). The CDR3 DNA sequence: TGTGCCAACAGTTCTCCCGGGACTAGCTCCTACGAGCAGTACTTC. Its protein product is CANSSPGTSSYEQYF.

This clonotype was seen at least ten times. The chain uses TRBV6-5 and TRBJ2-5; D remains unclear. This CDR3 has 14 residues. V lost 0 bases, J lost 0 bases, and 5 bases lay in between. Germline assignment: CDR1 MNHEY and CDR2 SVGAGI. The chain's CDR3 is CASSYSGNQETQYF. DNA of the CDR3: TGTGCCAGCAGTTACTCGGGAAACCAAGAGACCCAGTACTTC.

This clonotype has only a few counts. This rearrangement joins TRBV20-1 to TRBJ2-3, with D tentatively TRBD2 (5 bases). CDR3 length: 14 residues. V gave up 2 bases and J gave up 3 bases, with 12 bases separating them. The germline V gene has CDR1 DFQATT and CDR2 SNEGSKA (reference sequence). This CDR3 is CSARWGVRTDTQYF. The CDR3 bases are TGCAGTGCTAGATGGGGAGTGAGGACAGATACGCAGTATTTT.

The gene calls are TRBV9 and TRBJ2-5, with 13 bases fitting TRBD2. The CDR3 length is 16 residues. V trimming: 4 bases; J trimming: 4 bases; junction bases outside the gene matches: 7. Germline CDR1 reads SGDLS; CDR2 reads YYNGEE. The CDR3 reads CASSPERTSGGETQYF. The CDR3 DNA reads TGTGCCAGCAGCCCCGAGAGGACTAGCGGGGGAGAGACCCAGTACTTC.

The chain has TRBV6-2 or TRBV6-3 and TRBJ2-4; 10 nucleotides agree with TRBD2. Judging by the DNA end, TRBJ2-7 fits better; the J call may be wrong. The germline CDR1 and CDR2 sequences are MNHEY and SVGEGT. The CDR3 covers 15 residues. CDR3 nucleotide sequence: TGTGCCAGCGCAGGGGTATCTAGCGGGAGTAACGAGCAGTACTTC. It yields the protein CASAGVSSGSNEQYF.

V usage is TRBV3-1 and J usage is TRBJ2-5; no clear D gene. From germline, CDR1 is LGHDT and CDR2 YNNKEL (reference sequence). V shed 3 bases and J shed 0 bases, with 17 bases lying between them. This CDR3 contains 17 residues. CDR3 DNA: TGTGCCAGCAGCCATCCCTCGGAGCGCCGGTACCAAGAGACCCAGTACTTC. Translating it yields CASSHPSERRYQETQYF.

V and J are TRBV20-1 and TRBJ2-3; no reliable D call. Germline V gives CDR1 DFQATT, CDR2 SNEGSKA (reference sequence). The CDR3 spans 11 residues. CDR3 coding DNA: TGCAGCTACTCTCGCACAGATACGCAGTATTTT. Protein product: CSYSRTDTQYF.

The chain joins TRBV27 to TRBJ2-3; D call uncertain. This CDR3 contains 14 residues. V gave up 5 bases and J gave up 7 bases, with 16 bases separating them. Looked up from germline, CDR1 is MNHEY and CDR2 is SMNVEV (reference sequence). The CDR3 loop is CASSLSPDVNTQYF. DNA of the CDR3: TGTGCCAGCAGTCTTTCCCCGGACGTAAATACGCAGTATTTT.

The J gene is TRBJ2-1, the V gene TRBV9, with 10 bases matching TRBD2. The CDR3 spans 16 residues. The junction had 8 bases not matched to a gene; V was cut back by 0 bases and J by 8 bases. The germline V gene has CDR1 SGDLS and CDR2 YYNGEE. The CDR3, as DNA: TGTGCCAGCAGCGTAGACCCCAGAGCGGGGGGGCATGAGCAGTTCTTC. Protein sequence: CASSVDPRAGGHEQFF.